These 27 T cell receptor beta chains came from one sample sequenced in a study of T cells in women clearing cervical HPV infection. The assay was immunoSEQ multiplex PCR, and TCRdb's table has in-frame clones only and misses some. Here the sample table reports over 30,000 clones. The sample was blood buffy coat. All receptors derive from a woman between 18 and 70 years old with a cervical HPV16 infection that either progressed to CIN3+ or cleared (not recorded which).

Regarding this clone: The read falls 3 residues short of the CDR3 end, and the missing part is taken from the germline J gene. The genes are TRBV19 and TRBJ2-7; TRBD1 matches at 8 bases. The V and J ends lost 6 bases and 5 bases, in that order; junction bases with no gene match: 15. In germline, CDR1 is LNHDA, CDR2 SQIVND (reference sequence). This CDR3 spans 16 amino acids. CDR3: CASSPSTGTGFNEQYF. Partial CDR3 DNA: TGTGCCAGTAGCCCATCAACCGGGACAGGTTTCAACGAG.

A remark on this clone: The CDR3 goes on 3 residues after the read ends, and that part is filled in from the germline J gene. This chain joins TRBV11-2 and TRBJ2-7; D gene ambiguous. Germline values: CDR1 SGHAT, CDR2 FQNNGV. This CDR3 contains 12 residues. V was shortened by 4 bases and J by 6 bases, with 10 bases between the two germline ends. Partial CDR3 DNA: TGTGCCAGCAGCTCCTCGTCTCGCGAG. It is translated as CASSSSSRE. The CDR3 in its entirety is CASSSSSREQYF.

CDR3 amino acids: CASRTTAGYAGYTF. The CDR3 bases that were read are TGTGCCAGCAGAACGACGGCAGGGTACGCCGGC. The V and J genes are TRBV5-4 and TRBJ1-2; D is possibly TRBD1 (5 bases). The CDR3 end lies 3 residues beyond the end of the read and is filled in from the germline J gene. This CDR3 region has 14 residues. Germline CDR1 and CDR2: SGHNT and YYREEE (reference sequence).

The covered CDR3 bases are TGTGCCAGCAGTTTGAACTTGTTGCAAGAGACC. It yields the protein CASSLNLLQET. The whole CDR3 is CASSLNLLQETQYF. The J gene is TRBJ2-5, the V gene TRBV12-3 or TRBV12-4; no reliable D call. Read coverage stops 3 residues before the CDR3 terminus; the germline J gene supplies the remainder. This CDR3 region has 14 residues. The V end lost 3 bases, the J end lost 2 bases, and 10 bases lay between the germline ends.

Details on this clone: The read comes to an end 3 residues before the CDR3 does, leaving the germline J gene to fill in the end. This chain links TRBV7-6 with TRBJ2-3; 9 positions agree with TRBD2. After removal of 5 bases from V and 6 bases from J, the junction contained 15 bases not matched to a gene. The CDR3 runs 17 residues. Per germline, CDR1 SGHVS and CDR2 FNYEAQ. Incomplete CDR3 DNA: TGTGCCAGCAGCCTCCCCCGCCGCGGGGGGGCCCCGGATACG. Translating it yields CASSLPRRGGAPDT. The entire CDR3 protein is CASSLPRRGGAPDTQYF.

Concerning this clone: The read is 3 residues too short to cover the CDR3 end, so that end is filled in from the germline J gene. The rearrangement uses TRBV2 and TRBJ1-1, with 9 bases fitting TRBD1. V gave up 4 bases and J gave up 4 bases; unmatched junction bases: 4. Germline-derived CDR1 and CDR2 are SNHLY and FYNNEI. The length of the CDR3 is 14 residues. The DNA read from the CDR3 is TGTGCCAGCAGTGGAACAGGGGGCGTCACTGAA. Protein: CASSGTGGVTE. In full, the CDR3 is CASSGTGGVTEAFF.

As regards this clone: The missing CDR3 end, 3 residues past where the read stops, is filled in from the germline J gene. The J gene is TRBJ2-3, the V gene TRBV20-1; TRBD1 agrees at 12 bases. Germline V gene lookup returns CDR1 DFQATT and CDR2 SNEGSKA (reference sequence). This CDR3 has 14 residues. J lost 4 bases, V lost 6 bases, and 5 bases had no gene match. The CDR3 reads CSAPGTGGSDTQYF. The sequenced part of the CDR3 DNA is TGCAGTGCGCCCGGGACAGGGGGCTCAGATACG.

As for this clone: The read gets to within 3 residues of the CDR3 end, and the germline J gene fills in the rest. The chain couples TRBV18 to TRBJ1-6; TRBD1 matches 11 bases. V was clipped by 3 bases and J by 10 bases; unmatched bases: 5. Per the germline V gene, CDR1 is KGHSH and CDR2 is LQKENI. This CDR3 contains 15 residues. The CDR3 sequence is CASSPGQGVRSPLHF. The part of the CDR3 DNA that was read is TGTGCCAGCTCACCGGGACAGGGGGTAAGGTCACCC.

On this clone itself: The CDR3 end falls 3 residues outside the read, so it is completed with the germline J gene. The chain links TRBV5-1 to TRBJ1-1; D is unclear. V gave up 0 bases and J gave up 3 bases, with 9 bases separating them. The germline V gene encodes CDR1 SGHRS and CDR2 YFSETQ. This CDR3 contains 14 residues. The part of the CDR3 DNA that was read is TGCGCCAGCAGCTTGGCCGGGTCCGACACTGAA. The encoded protein is CASSLAGSDTE. The whole CDR3 protein is CASSLAGSDTEAFF.

Concerning this clone itself: The read ends 3 residues before the CDR3 terminus; that terminus is restored from the germline J gene. This rearrangement joins TRBV30 to TRBJ1-5, with 10 bases aligning to TRBD1. The V and J ends lost 5 bases and 2 bases, in that order; junction bases with no gene match: 24. Germline V gene sequence: CDR1 GTSNPN, CDR2 SVGIG (reference sequence). The CDR3 totals 21 residues. CDR3 sequence: CAWQAGTGVFSSREGNQPQHF. The part of the CDR3 DNA that was read is TGTGCCTGGCAAGCCGGGACAGGGGTCTTTAGTTCGAGAGAAGGCAATCAGCCC.

In the case of this clone: Sequencing ends 3 residues short of the CDR3 end; the germline J gene provides the rest. The V gene is TRBV6-2 or TRBV6-3, the J gene TRBJ2-7, with D perhaps matching TRBD1 (5 bases). Trimming left V 1 base short and J 3 bases short, with 7 bases between. CDR1 is MNHEY, CDR2 SVGEGT, per germline. The CDR3 extends over 13 amino acids. Here the CDR3 reads CASSYWQGYEQYF. Incomplete CDR3 DNA: TGTGCCAGCAGTTACTGGCAGGGCTACGAG.

Of note for this clone: The read terminates 3 residues before the CDR3 end, so the remaining end is supplied by the germline J gene. V and J are TRBV19 and TRBJ1-1, with D perhaps matching TRBD1 (5 bases). Trimming cost V 1 base and J 4 bases, with 13 bases left between them. The CDR3 is made up of 15 amino acids. Germline lookup yields CDR1 LNHDA and CDR2 SQIVND (reference sequence). The CDR3 sequence: CASSIGRGASTEAFF. CDR3 DNA (partial): TGTGCCAGTAGTATAGGGAGGGGCGCGAGCACTGAA.

Note on this clone: With the read ending 3 residues before the CDR3 end, the germline J gene is used to fill in that end. This chain links TRBV2 with TRBJ1-5; D perhaps matches TRBD1 (5 bases). The CDR3 has 14 amino acids. Trimming left V 4 bases short and J 0 bases short, with 7 bases between. From germline, CDR1 is SNHLY and CDR2 FYNNEI. The CDR3 protein is CASSVTDSNQPQHF. CDR3 bases read: TGTGCCAGCAGTGTGACAGATAGCAATCAGCCC. Based on the CDR3 plus reference TRBV2 and TRBJ1-5, the full variable domain is EPEVTQTPSHQVTQMGQEVILRCVPISNHLYFYWYRQILGQKVEFLVSFYNNEISEKSEIFDDQFSVERPDGSNFTLKIRSTKLEDSAMYFCASSVTDSNQPQHFGDGTRLSIL.

Concerning this clone: The read comes to an end 3 residues before the CDR3 does, leaving the germline J gene to fill in the end. The V gene is TRBV4-1, the J gene TRBJ1-2, with TRBD1 matching 8 bases. There are 16 residues in the CDR3. V was pared by 3 bases and J by 6 bases, with 12 bases of the junction left unmatched. CDR1 MGHRA and CDR2 YSYEKL come from the germline V gene. CDR3 bases read: TGCGCCAGCAGCCAGGACGGACAGGGCGAGATAAATGGC. This gives the protein CASSQDGQGEING. The full CDR3 protein is CASSQDGQGEINGYTF.

With respect to this clone: The read comes to an end 3 residues before the CDR3 does, leaving the germline J gene to fill in the end. The chain is built from TRBV5-1 and TRBJ2-5; 11 bases align to TRBD1. Germline V gene sequence: CDR1 SGHRS, CDR2 YFSETQ. The CDR3 extends over 16 amino acids. V trimming: 4 bases; J trimming: 1 base; junction bases outside the gene matches: 6. Incomplete CDR3 DNA: TGCGCCAGCAGCCAATGGACAGGGGGCGCCCAAGAGACC. As protein: CASSQWTGGAQET. The entire CDR3 protein reads CASSQWTGGAQETQYF.

In regard to this clone: The CDR3 is cut off 3 residues early in the read; its end comes from the germline J gene. The rearrangement links TRBV20-1 to TRBJ1-4; 7 nucleotides match TRBD1. The CDR3 consists of 15 residues. Germline loops: CDR1 DFQATT, CDR2 SNEGSKA (reference sequence). V was clipped by 5 bases and J by 7 bases; unmatched bases: 13. CDR3 protein: CSAETGTDVGEKLFF. Partial CDR3 DNA: TGCAGTGCTGAGACCGGGACAGATGTTGGTGAAAAA.

In the case of this clone: The sequence runs out 3 residues before the end of the CDR3; the remainder is reconstructed from the germline J gene. This chain uses TRBV27 with TRBJ2-7; TRBD2 aligns across 11 bases. The CDR3 extends over 15 amino acids. V was clipped by 3 bases and J by 1 base; unmatched bases: 2. Germline V CDR1 and CDR2: MNHEY, SMNVEV (reference sequence). Incomplete CDR3 DNA: TGTGCCAGCAGTTTGACTAGCGGGACTTCCTACGAG. This translates into CASSLTSGTSYE. The entire CDR3 protein reads CASSLTSGTSYEQYF.

As regards this clone: The CDR3 extends 3 residues past the end of the read, so its final part is completed from the germline J gene. The chain recombines TRBV6-1 with TRBJ1-2; the D gene is possibly TRBD1 (6 bases). The germline V gene encodes CDR1 MNHNS and CDR2 SASEGT. The CDR3 length is 14 residues. V shed 0 bases and J shed 5 bases, with 10 bases lying between them. CDR3 sequence: CASSEAWTVYGYTF. The CDR3 bases that were read are TGTGCCAGCAGTGAAGCTTGGACAGTTTATGGC.

Concerning this clone: From the germline J gene comes the end of the CDR3, since the read stops 3 residues before it. The chain joins TRBV28 to TRBJ2-7; a weak D match, TRBD1 (6 bases). Germline V gene data show CDR1 as MDHEN and CDR2 as SYDVKM. Trimming pared 6 bases from V and 6 bases from J, leaving 21 bases between. The CDR3 contains 15 residues. CDR3: CASSSRLGHTAEQYF. The CDR3 bases that were read are TGTGCCAGCAGCTCCCGACTGGGACATACGGCCGAG.

On this clone itself: From the germline J gene comes the end of the CDR3, since the read stops 3 residues before it. This sequence joins TRBV20-1 and TRBJ2-1; 7 positions match TRBD2. The V and J ends lost 6 bases and 0 bases, in that order; junction bases with no gene match: 8. The CDR3 sequence is 15 residues long. The germline V gene has CDR1 DFQATT and CDR2 SNEGSKA (reference sequence). CDR3: CSAAPGGSSYNEQFF. Incomplete CDR3 DNA: TGCAGTGCGGCCCCCGGCGGGAGCTCCTACAATGAG.

As concerns this clone: The read ends 3 residues before the CDR3 terminus; that terminus is restored from the germline J gene. The V and J genes are TRBV7-3 and TRBJ2-1, with a tentative D call TRBD2 (6 bases). Between the trimmed V and J ends, which lost 3 bases and 5 bases, there was a span of 17 bases. Germline CDR1 is SGHTA and CDR2 is FQGTGA. This CDR3 spans 16 amino acids. CDR3: CASSLGTLRIHNEQFF. CDR3 DNA (partial): TGTGCCAGCAGCTTGGGGACTCTGCGGATACACAATGAG.

As concerns this clone: The read finishes 3 residues shy of the CDR3 end, and the germline J gene is used to complete it. The chain links TRBV20-1 to TRBJ1-2, with TRBD1 matching over 8 bases. J gave up 5 bases and V 6 bases, and 2 bases lay outside the gene matches. There are 11 residues in the CDR3. Germline assignment: CDR1 DFQATT and CDR2 SNEGSKA (reference sequence). This CDR3 is CSARTGYGYTF. Partial CDR3 DNA: TGCAGTGCGAGGACAGGGTATGGC.

Regarding this clone: The observed sequence ends 3 residues before the CDR3 terminus, with the missing tail filled in from the germline J gene. The rearrangement uses TRBV12-5 and TRBJ2-3; the match to TRBD1 covers 9 bases. From germline, CDR1 is LGHNT and CDR2 FRNRAP. CDR3 length: 15 amino acids. With 7 bases clipped from V and 2 bases from J, the junction kept 7 bases outside the gene matches. CDR3 DNA (partial): TGTGCTAGTGTCCGGGACAGGGAGGACACAGATACG. Residues: CASVRDREDTDT. The CDR3, in full, reads CASVRDREDTDTQYF.

About this clone itself: The read gets to within 3 residues of the CDR3 end, and the germline J gene fills in the rest. V and J are TRBV18 and TRBJ1-5; 8 bases map to TRBD1. The CDR3 runs to 14 residues. Germline trimming cut 4 bases from V and 5 bases from J; bases unmatched to any gene: 4. Germline V lookup: CDR1 KGHSH, CDR2 LQKENI. The CDR3 DNA, read in part, is TGTGCCAGCTCACGAACGGACAGGGATCAGCCC. Translated: CASSRTDRDQP. The whole CDR3 sequence is CASSRTDRDQPQHF.

To note about this clone: The read comes to an end 3 residues before the CDR3 does, leaving the germline J gene to fill in the end. V usage is TRBV20-1 and J usage is TRBJ2-5; 8 nucleotides align to TRBD2. The CDR3 covers 15 residues. Germline V lookup: CDR1 DFQATT, CDR2 SNEGSKA (reference sequence). V lost 5 bases, J lost 5 bases, and 13 bases stayed unmatched. CDR3 DNA, as far as it was read: TGCAGTGCTCCCGGGACTAGGACCTCCGGGGAGACC. This codes for CSAPGTRTSGET. The full CDR3 protein is CSAPGTRTSGETQYF.

Concerning this clone itself: With the read ending 3 residues before the CDR3 end, the germline J gene is used to fill in that end. The rearrangement links TRBV7-9 to TRBJ1-1, with TRBD1 identical over 7 bases. The CDR3 loop spans 13 amino acids. Germline V CDR1 and CDR2: SEHNR, FQNEAQ (reference sequence). The covered CDR3 bases are TGTGCCAGCTGGGGGGACAGTTACAATGAG. Translated: CASWGDSYNE. The CDR3 reads in full as CASWGDSYNEAFF.

The CDR3 is CASSFKRGGHETQYF. The DNA read from the CDR3 is TGTGCCAGCAGCTTCAAGCGGGGGGGCCACGAGACC. The V gene is TRBV11-3, the J gene TRBJ2-5, with 10 bases fitting TRBD2. Read data end 3 residues before the CDR3 end; the end is taken from the germline J gene. Losses at the gene ends were 3 bases for V and 5 bases for J; bases not matched to a gene: 6. The CDR3 has 15 amino acids. The V gene's germline CDR1 is SGHNT and CDR2 YENEEA.